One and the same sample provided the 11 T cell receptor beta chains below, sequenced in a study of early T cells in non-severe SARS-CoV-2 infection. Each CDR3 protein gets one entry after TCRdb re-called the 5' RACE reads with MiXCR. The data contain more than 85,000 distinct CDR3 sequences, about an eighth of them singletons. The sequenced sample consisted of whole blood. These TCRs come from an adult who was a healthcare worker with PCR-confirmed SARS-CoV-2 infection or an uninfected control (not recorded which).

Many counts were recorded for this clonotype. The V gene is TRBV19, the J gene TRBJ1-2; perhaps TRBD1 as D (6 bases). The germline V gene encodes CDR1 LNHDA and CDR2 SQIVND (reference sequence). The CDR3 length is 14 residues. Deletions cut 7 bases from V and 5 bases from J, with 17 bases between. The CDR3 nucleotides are TGTGCCAGTAATTCGGGGGCGCGGATTTATGGCTACACCTTC. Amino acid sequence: CASNSGARIYGYTF.

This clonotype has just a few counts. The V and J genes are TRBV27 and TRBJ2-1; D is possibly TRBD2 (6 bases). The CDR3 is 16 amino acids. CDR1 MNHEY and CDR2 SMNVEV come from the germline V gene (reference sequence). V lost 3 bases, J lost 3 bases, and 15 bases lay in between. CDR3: CASSFEGGNLYNEQFF. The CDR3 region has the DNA TGTGCCAGCAGTTTTGAAGGCGGGAACCTCTACAATGAGCAGTTCTTC.

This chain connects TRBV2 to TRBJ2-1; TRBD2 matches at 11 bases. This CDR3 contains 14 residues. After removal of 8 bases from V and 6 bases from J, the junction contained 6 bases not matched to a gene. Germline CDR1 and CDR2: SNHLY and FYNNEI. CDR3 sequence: CASSGTSGLNEQFF. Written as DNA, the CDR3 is TGTGCCAGCTCCGGGACTAGCGGACTCAATGAGCAGTTCTTC.

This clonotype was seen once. The CDR3 DNA is TGTGCCAGCAGTTCCTCGAGCGGGAGTTGGCAGTTCTTC. It translates to CASSSSSGSWQFF. The chain is built from TRBV6-2 or TRBV6-3 and TRBJ2-1, with TRBD2 matching over 8 bases. Germline assignment: CDR1 MNHEY and CDR2 SVGEGT. V shed 4 bases and J 12 bases; nucleotides not matched to a gene: 8. The CDR3 is made up of 13 amino acids.

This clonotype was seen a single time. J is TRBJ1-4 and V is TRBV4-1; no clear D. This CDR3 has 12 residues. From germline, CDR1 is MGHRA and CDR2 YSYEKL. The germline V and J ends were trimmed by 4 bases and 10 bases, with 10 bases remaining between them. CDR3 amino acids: CASSPHLGKLFF. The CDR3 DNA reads TGCGCCAGCAGCCCACACTTAGGAAAACTGTTTTTT.

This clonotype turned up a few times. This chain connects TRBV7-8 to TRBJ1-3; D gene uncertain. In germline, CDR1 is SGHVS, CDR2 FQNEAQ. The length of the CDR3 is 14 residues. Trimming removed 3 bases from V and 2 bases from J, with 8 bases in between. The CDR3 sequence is CASSLGWAGNTIYF. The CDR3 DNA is TGTGCCAGCAGCTTGGGGTGGGCTGGAAACACCATATATTTT.

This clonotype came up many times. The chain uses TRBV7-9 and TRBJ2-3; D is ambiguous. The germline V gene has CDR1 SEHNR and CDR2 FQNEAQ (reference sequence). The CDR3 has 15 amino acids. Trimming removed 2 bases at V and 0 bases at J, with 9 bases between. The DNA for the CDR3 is TGTGCCAGCAGCTTAAAACAACTTAGCACAGATACGCAGTATTTT. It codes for CASSLKQLSTDTQYF.

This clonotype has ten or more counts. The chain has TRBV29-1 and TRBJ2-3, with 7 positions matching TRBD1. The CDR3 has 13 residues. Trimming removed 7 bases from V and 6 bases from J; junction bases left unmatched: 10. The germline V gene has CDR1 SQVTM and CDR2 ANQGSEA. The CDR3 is CSGATGSMDTQYF. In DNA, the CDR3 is TGCAGCGGGGCGACAGGGTCGATGGATACGCAGTATTTT.

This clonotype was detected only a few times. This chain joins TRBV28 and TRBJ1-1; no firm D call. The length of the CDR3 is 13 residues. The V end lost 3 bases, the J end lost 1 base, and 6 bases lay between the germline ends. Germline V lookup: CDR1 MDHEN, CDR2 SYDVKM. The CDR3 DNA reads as TGTGCCAGCAGTTTCAGCGAGAACACTGAAGCTTTCTTT. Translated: CASSFSENTEAFF.

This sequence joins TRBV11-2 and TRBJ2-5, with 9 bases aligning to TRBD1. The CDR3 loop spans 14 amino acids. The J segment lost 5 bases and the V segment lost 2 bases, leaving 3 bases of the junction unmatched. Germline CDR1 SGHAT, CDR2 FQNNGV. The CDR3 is CASSLRTGEETQYF. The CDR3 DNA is TGTGCCAGCAGCTTACGGACAGGGGAGGAGACCCAGTACTTC.

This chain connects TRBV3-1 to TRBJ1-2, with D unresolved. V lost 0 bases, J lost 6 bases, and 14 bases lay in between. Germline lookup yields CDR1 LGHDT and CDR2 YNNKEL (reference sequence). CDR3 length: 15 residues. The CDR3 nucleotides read TGTGCCAGCAGCCAAGAGTGGCAGGTCCCCAATGGCTACACCTTC. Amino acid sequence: CASSQEWQVPNGYTF.